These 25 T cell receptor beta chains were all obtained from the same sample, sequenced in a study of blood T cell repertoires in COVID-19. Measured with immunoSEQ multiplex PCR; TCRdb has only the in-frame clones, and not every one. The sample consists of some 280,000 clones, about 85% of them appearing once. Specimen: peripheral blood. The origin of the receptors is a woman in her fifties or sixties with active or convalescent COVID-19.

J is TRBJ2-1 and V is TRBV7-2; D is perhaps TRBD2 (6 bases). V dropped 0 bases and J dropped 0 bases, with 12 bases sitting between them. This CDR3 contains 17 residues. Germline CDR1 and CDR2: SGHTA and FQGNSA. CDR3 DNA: TGTGCCAGCAGCTTAGCGGGAGGCCTTTCCTCCTACAATGAGCAGTTCTTC. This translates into CASSLAGGLSSYNEQFF.

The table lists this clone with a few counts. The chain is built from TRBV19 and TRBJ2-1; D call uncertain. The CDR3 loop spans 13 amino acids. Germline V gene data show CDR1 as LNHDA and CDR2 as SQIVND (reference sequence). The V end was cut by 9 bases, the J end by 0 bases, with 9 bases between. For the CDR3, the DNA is TGTGCCAGCCACTGGAGCTCCTACAATGAGCAGTTCTTC. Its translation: CASHWSSYNEQFF.

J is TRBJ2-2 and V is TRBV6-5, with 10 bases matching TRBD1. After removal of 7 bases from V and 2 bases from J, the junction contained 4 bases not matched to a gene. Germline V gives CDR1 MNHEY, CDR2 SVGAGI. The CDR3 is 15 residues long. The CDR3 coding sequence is TGTGCCAGCACCCGGGACAGGGGAAACACCGGGGAGCTGTTTTTT. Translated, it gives CASTRDRGNTGELFF.

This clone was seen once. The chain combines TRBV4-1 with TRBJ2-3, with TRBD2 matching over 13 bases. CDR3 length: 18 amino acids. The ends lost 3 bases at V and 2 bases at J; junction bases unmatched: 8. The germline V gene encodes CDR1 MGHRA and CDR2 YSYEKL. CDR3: CASSQVTGLAGYTDTQYF. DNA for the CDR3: TGCGCCAGCAGCCAGGTCACGGGACTAGCGGGATACACAGATACGCAGTATTTT.

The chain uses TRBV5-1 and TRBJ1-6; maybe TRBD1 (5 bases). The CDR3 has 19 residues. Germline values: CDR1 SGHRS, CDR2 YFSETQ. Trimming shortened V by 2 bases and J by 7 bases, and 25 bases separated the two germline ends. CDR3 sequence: CASSFGTGGGPGGNSPLHF. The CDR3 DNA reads TGCGCCAGCAGCTTTGGAACAGGAGGAGGGCCGGGAGGAAATTCACCCCTCCACTTT. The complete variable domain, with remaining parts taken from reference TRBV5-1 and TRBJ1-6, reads KAGVTQTPRYLIKTRGQQVTLSCSPISGHRSVSWYQQTPGQGLQFLFEYFSETQRNKGNFPGRFSGRQFSNSRSEMNVSTLELGDSALYLCASSFGTGGGPGGNSPLHFGNGTRLTVT.

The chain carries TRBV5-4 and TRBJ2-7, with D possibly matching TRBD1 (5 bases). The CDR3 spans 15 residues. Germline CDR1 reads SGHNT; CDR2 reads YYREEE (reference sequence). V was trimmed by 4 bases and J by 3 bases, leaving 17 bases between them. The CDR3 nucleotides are TGTGCCAGCAGCCCCGGGTCTAGGGGAAACTACGAGCAGTACTTC. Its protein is CASSPGSRGNYEQYF.

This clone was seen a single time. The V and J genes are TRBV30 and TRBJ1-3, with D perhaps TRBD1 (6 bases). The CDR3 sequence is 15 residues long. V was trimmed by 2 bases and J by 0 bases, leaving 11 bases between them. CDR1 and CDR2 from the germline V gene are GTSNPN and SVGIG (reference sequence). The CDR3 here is CAWSTGTTSGNTIYF. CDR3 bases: TGTGCCTGGAGTACAGGGACCACCTCTGGAAACACCATATATTTT.

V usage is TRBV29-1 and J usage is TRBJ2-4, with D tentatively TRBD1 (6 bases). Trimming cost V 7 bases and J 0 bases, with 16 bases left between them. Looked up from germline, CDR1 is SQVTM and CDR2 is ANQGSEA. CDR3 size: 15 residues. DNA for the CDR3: TGCAGCGCCCCCCCCCGGACAGTAGCCAAAAACATTCAGTACTTC. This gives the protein CSAPPRTVAKNIQYF. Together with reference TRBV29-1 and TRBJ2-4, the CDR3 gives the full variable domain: SAVISQKPSRDICQRGTSLTIQCQVDSQVTMMFWYRQQPGQSLTLIATANQGSEATYESGFVIDKFPISRPNLTFSTLTVSNMSPEDSSIYLCSAPPRTVAKNIQYFGAGTRLSVL.

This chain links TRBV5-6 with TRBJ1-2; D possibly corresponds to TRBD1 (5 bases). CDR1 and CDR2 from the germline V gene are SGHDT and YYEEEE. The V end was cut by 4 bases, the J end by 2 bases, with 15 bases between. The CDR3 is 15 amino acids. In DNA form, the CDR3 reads TGTGCCAGCAGCCCGCTGGACAAGGTGAACTATGGCTACACCTTC. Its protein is CASSPLDKVNYGYTF.

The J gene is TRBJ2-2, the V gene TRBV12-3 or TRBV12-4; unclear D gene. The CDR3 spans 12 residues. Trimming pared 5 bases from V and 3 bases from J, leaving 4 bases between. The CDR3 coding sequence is TGTGCCAGCAGTCCGGACACCGGGGAGCTGTTTTTT. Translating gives CASSPDTGELFF.

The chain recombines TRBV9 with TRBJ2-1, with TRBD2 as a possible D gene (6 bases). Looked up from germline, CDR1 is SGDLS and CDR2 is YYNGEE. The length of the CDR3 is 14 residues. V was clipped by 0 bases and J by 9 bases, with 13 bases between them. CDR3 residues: CASSVGASAGEQFF. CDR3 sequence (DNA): TGTGCCAGCAGCGTAGGGGCTAGCGCGGGTGAGCAGTTCTTC.

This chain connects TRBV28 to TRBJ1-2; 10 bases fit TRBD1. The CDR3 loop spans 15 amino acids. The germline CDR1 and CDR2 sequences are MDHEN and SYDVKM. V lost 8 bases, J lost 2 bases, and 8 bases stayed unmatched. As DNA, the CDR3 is TGTGCCAGCCGAAGACAGGGGGCGCGGAACTATGGCTACACCTTC. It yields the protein CASRRQGARNYGYTF.

The CDR3 DNA reads TGTGCCAGCAGCGCTCACTCGAACACCGGGGAGCTGTTTTTT. It yields the protein CASSAHSNTGELFF. The rearrangement links TRBV7-9 to TRBJ2-2, with unresolved D. The ends were cut back, 5 bases at V and 0 bases at J, with 7 bases in the middle. CDR1 is SEHNR and CDR2 is FQNEAQ in the germline V gene (reference sequence). CDR3 length: 14 amino acids.

This CDR3 reads CASRATSGLSDTQYF. Written as DNA, the CDR3 is TGTGCCAGCAGAGCGACTAGCGGGCTGTCAGATACGCAGTATTTT. The rearrangement uses TRBV2 and TRBJ2-3; TRBD2 agrees at 10 bases. This CDR3 comprises 15 residues. Trimming removed 6 bases from V and 4 bases from J; junction bases left unmatched: 7. The germline V gene has CDR1 SNHLY and CDR2 FYNNEI.

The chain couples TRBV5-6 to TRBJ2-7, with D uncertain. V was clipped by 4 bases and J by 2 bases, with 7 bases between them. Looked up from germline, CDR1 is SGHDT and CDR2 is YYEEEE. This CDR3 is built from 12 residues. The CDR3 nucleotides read TGTGCCAGCAGCCGACACCCCTACGAGCAGTACTTC. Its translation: CASSRHPYEQYF. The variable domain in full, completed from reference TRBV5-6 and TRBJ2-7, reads DAGVTQSPTHLIKTRGQQVTLRCSPKSGHDTVSWYQQALGQGPQFIFQYYEEEERQRGNFPDRFSGHQFPNYSSELNVNALLLGDSALYLCASSRHPYEQYFGPGTRLTVT.

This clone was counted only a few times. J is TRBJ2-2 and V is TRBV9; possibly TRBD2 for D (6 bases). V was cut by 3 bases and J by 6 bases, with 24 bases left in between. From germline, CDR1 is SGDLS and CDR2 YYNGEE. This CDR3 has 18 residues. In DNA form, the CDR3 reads TGTGCCAGCAGCGCCCAGATCGGGGCGGGATGGCGACCCGGGGAGCTGTTTTTT. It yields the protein CASSAQIGAGWRPGELFF.

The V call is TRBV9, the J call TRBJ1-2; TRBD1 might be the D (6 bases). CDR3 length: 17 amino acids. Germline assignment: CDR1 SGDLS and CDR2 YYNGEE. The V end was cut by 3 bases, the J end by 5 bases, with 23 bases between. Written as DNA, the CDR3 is TGTGCCAGCAGCGCGTCCCCAGGGGCCGTACTCAGGTATGGCTACACCTTC. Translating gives CASSASPGAVLRYGYTF.

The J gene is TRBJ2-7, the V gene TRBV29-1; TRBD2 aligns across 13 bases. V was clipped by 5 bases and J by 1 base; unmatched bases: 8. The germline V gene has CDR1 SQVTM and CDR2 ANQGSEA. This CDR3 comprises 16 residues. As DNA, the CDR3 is TGCAGCGTTTTACTAGCGGGAGGGCCCCGGTCCTACGAGCAGTACTTC. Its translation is CSVLLAGGPRSYEQYF.

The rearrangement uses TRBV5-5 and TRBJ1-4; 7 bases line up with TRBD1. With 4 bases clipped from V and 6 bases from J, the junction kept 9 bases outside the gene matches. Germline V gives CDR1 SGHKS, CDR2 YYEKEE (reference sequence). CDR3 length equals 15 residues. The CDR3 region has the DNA TGTGCCAGCAGCCCGCGACAGGGAGAATATGAAAAACTGTTTTTT. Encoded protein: CASSPRQGEYEKLFF. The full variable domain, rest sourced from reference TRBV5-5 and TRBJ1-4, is DAGVTQSPTHLIKTRGQQVTLRCSPISGHKSVSWYQQVLGQGPQFIFQYYEKEERGRGNFPDRFSARQFPNYSSELNVNALLLGDSALYLCASSPRQGEYEKLFFGSGTQLSVL.

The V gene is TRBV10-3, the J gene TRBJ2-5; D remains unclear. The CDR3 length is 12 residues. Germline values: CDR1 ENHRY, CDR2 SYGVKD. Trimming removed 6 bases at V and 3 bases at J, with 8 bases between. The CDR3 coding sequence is TGTGCCATCAGGAATAGTGAAGAGACCCAGTACTTC. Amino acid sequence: CAIRNSEETQYF.

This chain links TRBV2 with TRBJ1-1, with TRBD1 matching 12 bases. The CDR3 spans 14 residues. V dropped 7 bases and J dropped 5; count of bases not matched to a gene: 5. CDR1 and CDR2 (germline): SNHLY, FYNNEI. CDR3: CASKVGQGATEAFF. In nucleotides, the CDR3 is TGTGCCAGCAAGGTGGGACAGGGGGCTACTGAAGCTTTCTTT.

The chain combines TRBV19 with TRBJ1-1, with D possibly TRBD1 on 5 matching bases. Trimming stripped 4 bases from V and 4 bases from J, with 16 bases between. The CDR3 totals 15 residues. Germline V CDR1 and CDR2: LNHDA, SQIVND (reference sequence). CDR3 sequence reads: CASSTEGLPFTEAFF. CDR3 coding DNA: TGTGCCAGTAGTACCGAGGGACTGCCTTTCACTGAAGCTTTCTTT. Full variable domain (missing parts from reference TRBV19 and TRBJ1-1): DGGITQSPKYLFRKEGQNVTLSCEQNLNHDAMYWYRQDPGQGLRLIYYSQIVNDFQKGDIAEGYSVSREKKESFPLTVTSAQKNPTAFYLCASSTEGLPFTEAFFGQGTRLTVV.

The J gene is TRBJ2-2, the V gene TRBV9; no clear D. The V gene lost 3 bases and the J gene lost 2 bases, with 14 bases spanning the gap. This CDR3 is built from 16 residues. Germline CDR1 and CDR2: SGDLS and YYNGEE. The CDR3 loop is CASSARGRSNTGELFF. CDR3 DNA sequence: TGTGCCAGCAGCGCCCGCGGCCGATCCAACACCGGGGAGCTGTTTTTT.

The CDR3 region is CSSRENYGYTF. The CDR3, as DNA: TGCAGCTCTCGGGAAAACTATGGCTACACCTTC. The gene calls are TRBV29-1 and TRBJ1-2; D gene uncertain. The CDR3 spans 11 residues. The V gene lost 8 bases and the J gene lost 2 bases, with 9 bases spanning the gap. The V gene's germline CDR1 is SQVTM and CDR2 ANQGSEA.

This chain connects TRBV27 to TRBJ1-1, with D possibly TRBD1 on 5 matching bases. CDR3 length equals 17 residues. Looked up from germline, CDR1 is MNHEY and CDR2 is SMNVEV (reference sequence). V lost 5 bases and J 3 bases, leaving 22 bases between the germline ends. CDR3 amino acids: CASSGPRVFGRDTEAFF. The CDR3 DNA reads TGTGCCAGCAGTGGCCCCAGGGTTTTTGGTCGGGACACTGAAGCTTTCTTT.